This TCR beta chain originates from a study of Graves' ophthalmopathy and Graves' hyperthyroidism. Using RNA transcripts, the TCR beta CDR3 regions were amplified. Scientists carried out first-round RT-PCR using HTBI primers and then a second-round multiplex PCR. TCRdb passed the multiplex PCR reads through MiXCR, listing each CDR3 protein once. The table includes 220,000 or so distinct CDR3 sequences, about 22% detected once. V was pared by 4 bases and J by 2 bases, with 18 bases between. CDR1 is SGDLS, CDR2 YYNGEE, per germline. The CDR3 covers 16 residues. For this clonotype: A much bigger clone sits one base away, suggesting this may be a read error.

The clonotype comes from a woman aged 50 to 60 with Graves' ophthalmopathy. The J gene is TRBJ2-5, the V gene TRBV9, with D perhaps matching TRBD2 (6 bases). The sequencing input was peripheral blood. CDR3 amino acids: CASSPREAGGQETQYF. The CDR3 DNA reads TGTGCCAGCAGCCCCCGGGAAGCGGGTGGGCAAGAGACCCAGTACTTC.